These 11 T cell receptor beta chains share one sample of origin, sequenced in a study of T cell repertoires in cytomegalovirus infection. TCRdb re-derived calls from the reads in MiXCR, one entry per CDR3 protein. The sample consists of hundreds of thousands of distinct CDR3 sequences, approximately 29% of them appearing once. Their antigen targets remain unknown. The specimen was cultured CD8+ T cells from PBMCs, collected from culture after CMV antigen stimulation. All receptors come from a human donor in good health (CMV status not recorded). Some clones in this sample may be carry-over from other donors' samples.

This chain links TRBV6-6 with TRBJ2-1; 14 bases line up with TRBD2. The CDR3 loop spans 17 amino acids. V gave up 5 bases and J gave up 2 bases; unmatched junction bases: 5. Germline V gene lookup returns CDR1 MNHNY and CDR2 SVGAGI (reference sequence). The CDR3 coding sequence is TGTGCCAGCAGTCGGGGACTAGCGGGGGTTCCCTACAATGAGCAGTTCTTC. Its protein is CASSRGLAGVPYNEQFF.

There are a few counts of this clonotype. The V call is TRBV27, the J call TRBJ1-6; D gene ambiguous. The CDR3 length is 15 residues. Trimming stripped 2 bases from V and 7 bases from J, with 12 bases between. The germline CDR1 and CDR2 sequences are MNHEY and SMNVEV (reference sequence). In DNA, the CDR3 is TGTGCCAGCAGTTTAGAGGGCTCGGGGAATTCACCCCTCCACTTT. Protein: CASSLEGSGNSPLHF.

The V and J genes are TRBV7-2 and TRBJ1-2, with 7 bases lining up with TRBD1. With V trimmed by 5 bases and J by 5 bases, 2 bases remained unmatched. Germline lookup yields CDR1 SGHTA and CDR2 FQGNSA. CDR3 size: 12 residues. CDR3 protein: CASSRQGYGYTF. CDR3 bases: TGTGCCAGCAGCCGACAGGGATATGGCTACACCTTC.

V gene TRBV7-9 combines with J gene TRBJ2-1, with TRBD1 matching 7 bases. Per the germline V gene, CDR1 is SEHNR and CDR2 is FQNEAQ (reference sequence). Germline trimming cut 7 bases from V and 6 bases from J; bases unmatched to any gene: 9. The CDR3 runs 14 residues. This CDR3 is CASTLTGTFNEQFF. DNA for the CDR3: TGTGCCAGCACCCTGACAGGGACGTTCAATGAGCAGTTCTTC.

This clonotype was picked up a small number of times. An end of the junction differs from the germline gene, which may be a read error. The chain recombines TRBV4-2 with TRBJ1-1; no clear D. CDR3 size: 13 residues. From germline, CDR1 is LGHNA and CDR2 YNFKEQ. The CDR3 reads CVSNGRMNTEAFF. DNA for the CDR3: TGTGTCAGCAACGGACGGATGAACACTGAAGCTTTCTTT.

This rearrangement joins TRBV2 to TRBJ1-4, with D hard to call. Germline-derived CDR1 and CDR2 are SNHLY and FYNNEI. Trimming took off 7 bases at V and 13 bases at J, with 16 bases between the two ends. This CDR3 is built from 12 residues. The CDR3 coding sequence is TGTGCCAGCATAGAGACGGACCGCCGACTGTTTTTT. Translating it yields CASIETDRRLFF.

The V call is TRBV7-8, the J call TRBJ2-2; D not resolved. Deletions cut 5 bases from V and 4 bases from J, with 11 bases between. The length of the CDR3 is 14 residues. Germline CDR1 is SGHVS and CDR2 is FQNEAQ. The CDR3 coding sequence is TGTGCCAGCAGCGTCGACCTATCCACCGGGGAGCTGTTTTTT. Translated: CASSVDLSTGELFF.

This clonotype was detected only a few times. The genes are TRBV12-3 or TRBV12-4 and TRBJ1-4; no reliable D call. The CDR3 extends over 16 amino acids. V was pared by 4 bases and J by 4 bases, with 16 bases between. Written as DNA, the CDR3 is TGTGCCAGCAGTTCTCTTCCAGGATACCGTAATGAAAAACTGTTTTTT. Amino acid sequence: CASSSLPGYRNEKLFF.

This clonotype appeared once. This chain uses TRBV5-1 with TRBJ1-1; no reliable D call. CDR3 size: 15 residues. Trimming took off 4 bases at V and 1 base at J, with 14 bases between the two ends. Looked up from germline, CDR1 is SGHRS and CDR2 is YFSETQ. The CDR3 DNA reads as TGCGCCAGCAGCCCCCATCAGGAAACGAACACTGAAGCTTTCTTT. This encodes CASSPHQETNTEAFF.

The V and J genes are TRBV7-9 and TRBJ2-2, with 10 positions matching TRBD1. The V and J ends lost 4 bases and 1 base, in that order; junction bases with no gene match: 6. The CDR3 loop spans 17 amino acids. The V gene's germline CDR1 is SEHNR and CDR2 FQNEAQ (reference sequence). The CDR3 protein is CASSSRDRGMNTGELFF. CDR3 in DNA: TGTGCCAGCAGCTCCCGGGACAGGGGAATGAACACCGGGGAGCTGTTTTTT.

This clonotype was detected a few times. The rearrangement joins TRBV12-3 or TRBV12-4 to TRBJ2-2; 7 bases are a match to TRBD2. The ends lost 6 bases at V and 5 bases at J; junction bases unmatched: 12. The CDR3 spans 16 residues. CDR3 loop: CASSPPGLILTGELFF. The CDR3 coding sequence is TGTGCCAGCAGCCCGCCGGGACTAATATTGACCGGGGAGCTGTTTTTT.